Listed below are T cell receptor beta chains from one sample, sequenced in a study of human T cells and chemical hapten exposure. One entry per CDR3 protein results from TCRdb running MiXCR on the RACE reads. The sample carries about 380,000 distinct CDR3 sequences, 5.1% recorded once. This material consisted of whole blood, taken in connection with sensitization to the hapten diphenylcyclopropenone (DPC). The receptor set was obtained from a woman aged 45-59 years with alopecia areata. Some clones in this sample may be carry-over from other donors' samples. CDR3s include the opening cysteine and the closing phenylalanine or tryptophan. D genes are given only for firm matches. Size tells how often a clone was seen (once, few, many) or the class of an expanded clone, and some rows leave it out.

>-|TRBV6-6|TRBJ1-3|-
TGTGCCAGCGTCGGGAGACAGGCTCATCTGGGCTCTGGAAACACCATATATTTT
CASVGRQAHLGSGNTIYF
>many|TRBV7-2|TRBJ2-3|-
TGTGCCAGCAGCTTAGAGTCAGGTAGCACAGATACGCAGTATTTT
CASSLESGSTDTQYF
>few|TRBV11-2|TRBJ2-1|-
TGTGCCAGCAGCTCTCCTCTCGAGGGAGGTACGGGGAATGAGCAGTTCTTC
CASSSPLEGGTGNEQFF
>many|TRBV29-1|TRBJ2-3|-
TGCAGCGTTGGCCACGCGGGGGATACGCAGTATTTT
CSVGHAGDTQYF
>many|TRBV27|TRBJ1-2|-
TGTGCCAGCAGTCCCACGAAAGCCGCTAACTATGGCTACACCTTC
CASSPTKAANYGYTF
>few|TRBV12-3/TRBV12-4|TRBJ2-1|-
TGTGCCAGCAGCCTTATAGAGGCCAATGAGCAGTTCTTC
CASSLIEANEQFF
>many|TRBV20-1|TRBJ1-5|-
TGCAGTGCTAGAGATGGGGGGGTAAGTCAGCCCCAGCATTTT
CSARDGGVSQPQHF
>many|TRBV20-1|TRBJ2-1|-
TGCAGTGCACCTCCCCCAGGGGTAGAGCAGTTCTTC
CSAPPPGVEQFF
>-|TRBV4-1|TRBJ2-4|-
TGCGCCAGCAGCCAAGATCCCATGTCGGGTAAAAACATTCAGTACTTC
CASSQDPMSGKNIQYF
>many|TRBV6-2/TRBV6-3|TRBJ2-2|-
TGTGCCAGCAAAACGGTCACCGGGGAGCTGTTTTTT
CASKTVTGELFF
>few|TRBV18|TRBJ1-1|-
TGTGCCAGCTCACCATCAGGGGTTAATGAAGCTTTCTTT
CASSPSGVNEAFF
>few|TRBV6-6|TRBJ2-4|-
TGTGCCATCACTGACCGCAGCAAAAACATTCAGTACTTC
CAITDRSKNIQYF
>few|TRBV27|TRBJ1-2|-
TGTGCCAGCAGTAGGGGGGGGGCAGGCTATGGCTACACCTTC
CASSRGGAGYGYTF
>many|TRBV14|TRBJ2-1|TRBD2
TGTGCCAGCAGCCCCCGACTAGCGGGCCTTAGCTCCTACAATGAGCAGTTCTTC
CASSPRLAGLSSYNEQFF
>many|TRBV6-5|TRBJ1-3|TRBD1
TGTGCCAGCAGTTACCTAACGGGACAGGGGCGTATCTCTGGAAACACCATATATTTT
CASSYLTGQGRISGNTIYF
>many|TRBV2|TRBJ2-2|TRBD1
TGTGCCAGTCGGGCAGGACAGGGCTCCACCGGGGAGCTGTTTTTT
CASRAGQGSTGELFF
>many|TRBV9|TRBJ1-6|-
TGTGCCAGCAGCGTAGATGAATCACCCCTCCACTTT
CASSVDESPLHF
>many|TRBV10-3|TRBJ2-7|TRBD1
TGTGCCATCAGTGAGTCGACAGGGAAAGGCGAGCAGTACTTC
CAISESTGKGEQYF
>-|TRBV29-1|TRBJ1-2|-
TGCAGCGCAGTTACAGAGAACTATGGCTACACCTTC
CSAVTENYGYTF
>-|TRBV19|TRBJ2-7|TRBD1
TGTGCCAGCCGGGGGACAGGGAAAACGGCCTACGAGCAGTACTTC
CASRGTGKTAYEQYF
>few|TRBV20-1|TRBJ2-7|-
TGCAGTGCTAGAGCAGGGAGCCTCTCCTACGAGCAGTACTTC
CSARAGSLSYEQYF
>few|TRBV15|TRBJ2-3|-
TGTGCCACCGTGGAAGGGACAACACTTACGCAGTATTTT
CATVEGTTLTQYF
>many|TRBV29-1|TRBJ2-2|TRBD1
TGCAGCGCCGGGACAGCCGGGGAGCTGTTTTTT
CSAGTAGELFF
>many|TRBV6-2/TRBV6-3|TRBJ1-5|-
TGTGCCAGCAGCCCTACTAGCAATCAGCCCCAGCATTTT
CASSPTSNQPQHF
>few|TRBV5-1|TRBJ1-1|-
TGCGCCAGCAGCTTGGCCCAGGGTGAAGCTTTCTTT
CASSLAQGEAFF
>-|TRBV20-1|TRBJ1-5|-
TGCAGAGCTAGCGCTGGACACCAGAGGGTCGTGAATAGCAATCAGCCCCAGCATTTT
CRASAGHQRVVNSNQPQHF
>few|TRBV9|TRBJ2-1|-
TGTGCCAGCAGCGTTACAGGGATACGTGAGCAGTTCTTC
CASSVTGIREQFF
>many|TRBV25-1|TRBJ1-1|-
TGTGCCAGCAGTGAATACGGGCTGAACACTGAAGCTTTCTTT
CASSEYGLNTEAFF
>-|TRBV29-1|TRBJ2-3|TRBD1
TGCAGCGTTGAAGAAAGGGGGCGCGCAGATACGCAGTATTTT
CSVEERGRADTQYF
>few|TRBV10-3|TRBJ2-2|-
TGTGCCATCCCTGATAGGACGAACACCGGGGAGCTGTTTTTT
CAIPDRTNTGELFF
>many|TRBV18|TRBJ2-1|-
TGTGCCAGCTCCCCCGGCAGGATCTACAATGAGCAGTTCTTC
CASSPGRIYNEQFF
>-|TRBV3-1|TRBJ2-7|TRBD2
TGTGCCAGCAGCCAAGGCATAGATAGCGGGGAGACCTACGAGCAGTACTTC
CASSQGIDSGETYEQYF
>many|TRBV20-1|TRBJ2-3|-
TGCAGTGCTAGCTTTGTGGCAGATACGCAGTATTTT
CSASFVADTQYF
>-|TRBV23-1|TRBJ2-1|-
TGCGCCAGCAGTCTATACTTCGTGGCCTACAATGAGCAGTTCTTC
CASSLYFVAYNEQFF
>few|TRBV9|TRBJ2-5|-
TGTGCCAGCAGCGTCACTAGTGGAGAGACCCAGTACTTC
CASSVTSGETQYF
>few|TRBV9|TRBJ2-1|TRBD2
TGTGCCAGCAGCGTTAGCTGGGACTACTATGAGCAGTTCTTC
CASSVSWDYYEQFF
>many|TRBV12-3/TRBV12-4|TRBJ1-5|-
TGTGCCAGCAGTTTAACGCAGGGAGGGGTGCAGCCCCAGCATTTT
CASSLTQGGVQPQHF
>many|TRBV28|TRBJ2-5|-
TGTGCCAGCAGTTTGGTTGTCGGATTACAAGAGACCCAGTACTTC
CASSLVVGLQETQYF
>-|TRBV12-3/TRBV12-4|TRBJ2-1|-
TGTGCCAGCAGCCCAACGATTGGGCCCTACAATGAGCAGTTCTTC
CASSPTIGPYNEQFF